This record concerns one T cell receptor beta chain sequence. Its matching antigen is unknown. Profiled with immunoSEQ multiplex PCR; TCRdb holds only in-frame clones, not every one. Here the sample spans 400,000 to 450,000 clones, about 93% being singletons. This specimen comes from a study of Ad26.COV2.S vaccination and SARS-CoV-2 variants. The study's findings and limits: Responses of T cells in total may have been underestimated by the TCR breadth and depth analyses.

This CDR3 is built from 15 residues. Germline V gene lookup returns CDR1 SEHNR and CDR2 FQNEAQ (reference sequence). The ends lost 6 bases at V and 4 bases at J; junction bases unmatched: 3. Treatment given: about 20 received Ad26.COV2.S at low or high dose, single or two shots; 5 received placebo; per-sample allocation not given. The samples date from day 63 after the first vaccine or placebo injection. The V and J genes are TRBV7-9 and TRBJ2-1, with 13 bases matching TRBD2. The specimen was peripheral blood, collected in a trial of Ad26.COV2.S vaccine versus placebo. The receptor was isolated from a person between 18 and 65 years old who received the Ad26.COV2.S COVID-19 vaccine or a placebo. The CDR3 is CASRGTSGTYNEQFF. For the CDR3, the DNA is TGTGCCAGCAGAGGGACTAGCGGGACTTACAATGAGCAGTTCTTC.